This T cell receptor (beta chain) was sequenced in a study of shared clonotypes between healthy human individuals. Genomic DNA of each subset was evenly split across several immunoSEQ plates. TCRdb's copy holds only in-frame clones and misses some; the assay was immunoSEQ multiplex PCR. The sample lists about 480,000 clones; over 60% were seen once. After removal of 7 bases from V and 1 base from J, the junction contained 5 bases not matched to a gene. The germline gives CDR1 MNHEY, CDR2 SMNVEV (reference sequence). The CDR3 totals 14 residues. The V call is TRBV27, the J call TRBJ2-3; 7 bases align to TRBD2. Sequencing used PBMCs. The TCR was taken from a woman aged 40 to 50 in good health. Some clones in this sample may be carry-over from other donors' samples. The CDR3 DNA reads TGTGCCAGCAAAGGGCTAGCGGGCACAGATACGCAGTATTTT. The encoded protein is CASKGLAGTDTQYF.